Following are 13 T cell receptor beta chains from one sample sequenced in a study of Tregs in tolerant kidney transplant recipients. Mixed chimerism was transient after nonmyeloablative marrow transplants from related graft donors. Sequenced by immunoSEQ multiplex PCR; TCRdb stores in-frame clones only, minus some. The sample shows 14,000 or so clones, and 25% to 30% sits with its ten largest clones. The sample was CD8+ T cells from blood (PBMCs), taken 6 months after the transplant. The receptors here all came from a human patient who received a combined kidney and bone marrow transplant. The graft donor may have contributed some T cells.

A remark on this clone: The read finishes 3 residues shy of the CDR3 end, and the germline J gene is used to complete it. The rearrangement uses TRBV19 and TRBJ1-2; D might be TRBD1 (5 bases). In germline, CDR1 is LNHDA, CDR2 SQIVND (reference sequence). CDR3 length: 15 amino acids. The chain's CDR3 is CASSKGSERLYDYTF. The part of the CDR3 DNA that was read is TGTGCCAGTAGCAAGGGGAGTGAAAGACTCTACGAC.

Points on this clone: With the read ending 3 residues before the CDR3 end, the germline J gene is used to fill in that end. The chain has TRBV10-2 and TRBJ2-1; 7 bases line up with TRBD1. The V gene's germline CDR1 is WSHSY and CDR2 SAAADI. The V and J ends lost 3 bases and 9 bases, in that order; junction bases with no gene match: 8. The CDR3 length is 14 residues. The chain's CDR3 is CASSEIGGRVEQFF. The DNA read from the CDR3 is TGCGCCAGCAGTGAAATAGGGGGCAGGGTTGAG.

Concerning this clone itself: The sequenced fragment ends 3 residues before the CDR3 boundary, so the rest is inferred from the germline J gene. V and J are TRBV7-9 and TRBJ2-1; D perhaps matches TRBD2 (5 bases). V lost 5 bases, J lost 9 bases, and 11 bases lay in between. The V gene's germline CDR1 is SEHNR and CDR2 FQNEAQ (reference sequence). This CDR3 is built from 12 residues. CDR3 sequence: CASSQVSVEQFF. The DNA read from the CDR3 is TGTGCCAGCAGCCAGGTTAGCGTTGAG.

On this clone: The sequenced fragment ends 3 residues before the CDR3 boundary, so the rest is inferred from the germline J gene. The chain links TRBV5-6 to TRBJ2-4; possibly TRBD1 for D (5 bases). In germline, CDR1 is SGHDT, CDR2 YYEEEE. The CDR3 extends over 14 amino acids. The CDR3 spells CASSLGIGVYGQYF. Partial CDR3 DNA: TGTGCCAGCAGCTTGGGGATAGGGGTTTATGGT.

A note on this clone: The missing CDR3 end, 3 residues past where the read stops, is filled in from the germline J gene. V is TRBV10-2 and J is TRBJ1-2, with 7 bases that match TRBD1. The V and J ends lost 2 bases and 6 bases, in that order; junction bases with no gene match: 3. The germline CDR1 and CDR2 sequences are WSHSY and SAAADI. This CDR3 spans 13 amino acids. CDR3 amino acids: CASSEKGGHGYTF. Incomplete CDR3 DNA: TGCGCCAGCAGTGAGAAAGGGGGCCATGGC.

A remark on this clone: Sequencing ends 3 residues short of the CDR3 end; the germline J gene provides the rest. The gene calls are TRBV5-5 and TRBJ1-2; tentatively, D is TRBD1 (5 bases). The CDR3 contains 11 residues. The V gene's germline CDR1 is SGHKS and CDR2 YYEKEE (reference sequence). CDR3 DNA, as far as it was read: TGTGCGGGCAGGGTAGGCTATGGC. Encoded protein: CAGRVGYG. From start to end, the CDR3 is CAGRVGYGYTF. The full variable domain, rest sourced from reference TRBV5-5 and TRBJ1-2, is DAGVTQSPTHLIKTRGQQVTLRCSPISGHKSVSWYQQVLGQGPQFIFQYYEKEERGRGNFPDRFSARQFPNYSSELNVNALLLGDSALYLCAGRVGYGYTFGSGTRLTVV.

Concerning this clone: The sequence runs out 3 residues before the end of the CDR3; the remainder is reconstructed from the germline J gene. The V and J genes are TRBV18 and TRBJ2-7; TRBD1 matches at 7 bases. V dropped 8 bases and J dropped 5; count of bases not matched to a gene: 6. The V gene's germline CDR1 is KGHSH and CDR2 LQKENI. The CDR3 totals 12 residues. The CDR3: CASTTGWNEQYF. Incomplete CDR3 DNA: TGTGCCAGCACGACAGGGTGGAACGAG.

A remark on this clone: The read terminates 3 residues before the CDR3 end, so the remaining end is supplied by the germline J gene. This chain joins TRBV5-5 and TRBJ2-7; D unresolved. This CDR3 contains 14 residues. Between the trimmed V and J ends, which lost 2 bases and 0 bases, there was a span of 9 bases. The V gene's germline CDR1 is SGHKS and CDR2 YYEKEE (reference sequence). The CDR3 spells CASSLGPSSYEQYF. Incomplete CDR3 DNA: TGTGCCAGCAGCTTAGGGCCGAGCTCCTACGAG. Drawing the rest from reference TRBV5-5 and TRBJ2-7, the complete variable domain is DAGVTQSPTHLIKTRGQQVTLRCSPISGHKSVSWYQQVLGQGPQFIFQYYEKEERGRGNFPDRFSARQFPNYSSELNVNALLLGDSALYLCASSLGPSSYEQYFGPGTRLTVT.

As regards this clone: The CDR3 end is not reached by the read, which stops 3 residues before it; the germline J gene fills it in. This chain joins TRBV30 and TRBJ1-2; unclear D gene. The CDR3 is made up of 13 amino acids. Germline loops: CDR1 GTSNPN, CDR2 SVGIG (reference sequence). CDR3 bases read: TGTGCCCACGGACTAGCGGAGTCCTACGAC. Amino acid sequence: CAHGLAESYD. The whole CDR3 protein reads CAHGLAESYDYTF.

About this clone: The read ends 3 residues shy of where the CDR3 ends; the end is completed using the germline J gene. V usage is TRBV20-1 and J usage is TRBJ2-7, with D perhaps matching TRBD2 (6 bases). This CDR3 comprises 13 residues. V was cut by 1 base and J by 1 base, with 8 bases left in between. Germline-derived CDR1 and CDR2 are DFQATT and SNEGSKA (reference sequence). The sequenced CDR3 bases are TGCAGTGCTAGAGCGCGGGGTTCCTACGAG. Residues: CSARARGSYE. The whole CDR3 reads CSARARGSYEQYF.

Worth noting for this clone: The CDR3 goes on 3 residues after the read ends, and that part is filled in from the germline J gene. V and J are TRBV7-7 and TRBJ2-5; 11 bases match TRBD1. Germline assignment: CDR1 SSHAT and CDR2 FNYEAQ (reference sequence). CDR3 length: 16 residues. Germline trimming cut 3 bases from V and 3 bases from J; bases unmatched to any gene: 6. The sequenced part of the CDR3 DNA is TGTGCCAGCAGCTTGCACCGGGACAGGGGGAAAGAGACC. It encodes CASSLHRDRGKET. The complete CDR3 reads CASSLHRDRGKETQYF.

Notes on this clone: With the read ending 3 residues before the CDR3 end, the germline J gene is used to fill in that end. The chain carries TRBV19 and TRBJ2-7, with TRBD2 identical over 9 bases. Germline V gene sequence: CDR1 LNHDA, CDR2 SQIVND (reference sequence). The V gene end was trimmed by 6 bases and the J gene end by 0 bases; junction bases not matched to a gene: 6. The CDR3 extends over 15 amino acids. The CDR3 loop reads CASRASGAYSYEQYF. The sequenced CDR3 bases are TGTGCCAGTAGGGCTAGCGGGGCTTACTCCTACGAG.

Concerning this clone itself: The read gets to within 3 residues of the CDR3 end, and the germline J gene fills in the rest. The chain recombines TRBV7-8 with TRBJ2-7; TRBD1 matches at 7 bases. CDR3 length: 15 residues. V lost 5 bases, J lost 2 bases, and 9 bases stayed unmatched. CDR1 is SGHVS, CDR2 FQNEAQ, per germline. CDR3 DNA (partial): TGTGCCAGCAGCCCGAGTCCGGGACAGCCCTACGAG. It translates to CASSPSPGQPYE. The entire CDR3 protein is CASSPSPGQPYEQYF. The complete variable domain, with remaining parts taken from reference TRBV7-8 and TRBJ2-7, reads GAGVSQSPRYKVAKRGQDVALRCDPISGHVSLFWYQQALGQGPEFLTYFQNEAQLDKSGLPSDRFFAERPEGSVSTLKIQRTQQEDSAVYLCASSPSPGQPYEQYFGPGTRLTVT.